These 14 T cell receptor beta chains originate from one sample sequenced in a study of blood T cell repertoires in COVID-19. This table comes from immunoSEQ multiplex PCR, and its TCRdb copy is limited to in-frame clones, with some not included. Here the sample spans about 250,000 clones, roughly 90% being singletons. Sequencing used peripheral blood. These receptors were obtained from a man in his thirties or forties with acute or convalescent COVID-19.

V is TRBV28 and J is TRBJ1-5; D remains unclear. The CDR3 is made up of 15 amino acids. Trimming shortened V by 6 bases and J by 0 bases, and 12 bases separated the two germline ends. Germline CDR1 MDHEN, CDR2 SYDVKM. The CDR3: CASRLVLFSNQPQHF. DNA for the CDR3: TGTGCCAGCAGACTTGTGTTGTTTAGCAATCAGCCCCAGCATTTT.

The chain combines TRBV29-1 with TRBJ1-5; 7 bases are shared with TRBD1. CDR1 SQVTM and CDR2 ANQGSEA come from the germline V gene. V lost 7 bases, J lost 6 bases, and 21 bases stayed unmatched. There are 17 residues in the CDR3. DNA for the CDR3: TGCAGCGGTGTAAGTGCTTCTCCTGCAGGGGGGCCTCAGCCCCAGCATTTT. Protein product: CSGVSASPAGGPQPQHF.

The chain combines TRBV27 with TRBJ1-1; 9 positions match TRBD1. The ends lost 8 bases at V and 7 bases at J; junction bases unmatched: 5. The germline V gene has CDR1 MNHEY and CDR2 SMNVEV (reference sequence). The CDR3 spans 12 residues. In DNA, the CDR3 is TGTGCCAGCTCGAACAGGGGGCTTGAAGCTTTCTTT. Translated: CASSNRGLEAFF.

The chain carries TRBV5-1 and TRBJ2-1, with 11 bases lining up with TRBD1. The CDR3 runs 17 residues. J lost 7 bases, V lost 3 bases, and 12 bases had no gene match. CDR1 and CDR2 (germline): SGHRS, YFSETQ. CDR3 nucleotide sequence: TGCGCCAGCAGCTCGGTGGGCCAGGGACAGGGGGTGAATGAGCAGTTCTTC. It translates to CASSSVGQGQGVNEQFF. The whole variable domain, remainder taken from reference TRBV5-1 and TRBJ2-1, is KAGVTQTPRYLIKTRGQQVTLSCSPISGHRSVSWYQQTPGQGLQFLFEYFSETQRNKGNFPGRFSGRQFSNSRSEMNVSTLELGDSALYLCASSSVGQGQGVNEQFFGPGTRLTVL.

This clone was observed a single time. The chain recombines TRBV27 with TRBJ2-2; 12 bases are a match to TRBD2. The ends lost 5 bases at V and 6 bases at J; junction bases unmatched: 7. CDR3 length equals 16 residues. CDR1 MNHEY and CDR2 SMNVEV come from the germline V gene (reference sequence). The CDR3 nucleotides are TGTGCCAGCAGTCACCCTAGCGGGGGGGCCCCCGGGGAGCTGTTTTTT. Amino acid sequence: CASSHPSGGAPGELFF.

In this sample, this clone turned up once. The V gene is TRBV5-1, the J gene TRBJ2-6; D is undetermined. Germline V gene sequence: CDR1 SGHRS, CDR2 YFSETQ. The CDR3 contains 16 residues. V was cut by 0 bases and J by 0 bases, with 7 bases left in between. The CDR3 nucleotides are TGCGCCAGCAGCTTGGGACATGCCTCTGGGGCCAACGTCCTGACTTTC. This gives the protein CASSLGHASGANVLTF. Combining the CDR3 with reference TRBV5-1 and TRBJ2-6 gives the whole variable domain KAGVTQTPRYLIKTRGQQVTLSCSPISGHRSVSWYQQTPGQGLQFLFEYFSETQRNKGNFPGRFSGRQFSNSRSEMNVSTLELGDSALYLCASSLGHASGANVLTFGAGSRLTVL.

CDR3 in DNA: TGTGCCAGCAGCTCCCCCTTGGCGGGGGAGATCTACGAGCAGTACTTC. This encodes CASSSPLAGEIYEQYF. The rearrangement uses TRBV11-2 and TRBJ2-7; TRBD2 matches at 7 bases. The V gene end was trimmed by 4 bases and the J gene end by 3 bases; junction bases not matched to a gene: 12. This CDR3 is 16 amino acids long. Germline lookup yields CDR1 SGHAT and CDR2 FQNNGV.

This chain uses TRBV19 with TRBJ2-5; TRBD1 is a possible D gene (6 bases). This CDR3 has 16 amino acids. Germline V gives CDR1 LNHDA, CDR2 SQIVND (reference sequence). The V end lost 1 base, the J end lost 5 bases, and 17 bases lay between the germline ends. In DNA form, the CDR3 reads TGTGCCAGTAGTATAGGGCAGGGGCGGGTTCGGGAGACCCAGTACTTC. This encodes CASSIGQGRVRETQYF.

The rearrangement uses TRBV9 and TRBJ1-1; D is undetermined. The CDR3 has 12 amino acids. CDR1 is SGDLS and CDR2 is YYNGEE in the germline V gene. V was shortened by 3 bases and J by 1 base, with 4 bases between the two germline ends. The CDR3 here is CASSGANTEAFF. The CDR3 DNA follows: TGTGCCAGCAGCGGGGCGAACACTGAAGCTTTCTTT.

This clone was detected once. This chain uses TRBV28 with TRBJ1-2; D ambiguous. Germline V gene sequence: CDR1 MDHEN, CDR2 SYDVKM. The V and J ends lost 1 base and 4 bases respectively, with 10 bases between them. The CDR3 extends over 14 amino acids. The CDR3 nucleotides read TGTGCCAGCAGTTTATTTGACACCCTCTATGGCTACACCTTC. Translating it yields CASSLFDTLYGYTF.

The sample holds one count of this clone. This chain joins TRBV7-9 and TRBJ2-1, with D possibly matching TRBD2 (6 bases). Trimming shortened V by 0 bases and J by 14 bases, and 11 bases separated the two germline ends. The CDR3 totals 12 residues. Germline V gene lookup returns CDR1 SEHNR and CDR2 FQNEAQ (reference sequence). The CDR3 reads CASSLAGSGEFF. CDR3 sequence (DNA): TGTGCCAGCAGCTTAGCCGGGAGTGGCGAGTTCTTC. Full variable domain (outside the CDR3, taken from reference TRBV7-9 and TRBJ2-1): DTGVSQNPRHKITKRGQNVTFRCDPISEHNRLYWYRQTLGQGPEFLTYFQNEAQLEKSRLLSDRFSAERPKGSFSTLEIQRTEQGDSAMYLCASSLAGSGEFFGPGTRLTVL.

This rearrangement joins TRBV28 to TRBJ2-1, with 10 bases fitting TRBD1. CDR1 is MDHEN, CDR2 SYDVKM, per germline. The CDR3 loop spans 16 amino acids. V lost 3 bases, J lost 7 bases, and 9 bases stayed unmatched. CDR3 coding DNA: TGTGCCAGCAGTTTTGGGACAGGGGCGCGGGGAAATGAGCAGTTCTTC. Translating gives CASSFGTGARGNEQFF.

The CDR3 coding sequence is TGTGCCAGCAGCTTAGCTGGGGGAGGAGAGGGACAGCCCCAGCATTTT. It is translated as CASSLAGGGEGQPQHF. The chain combines TRBV7-2 with TRBJ1-5; tentative D call: TRBD1 (5 bases). This CDR3 has 16 residues. The germline CDR1 and CDR2 sequences are SGHTA and FQGNSA. V shed 0 bases and J shed 7 bases, with 16 bases lying between them. The full variable domain, completed using reference TRBV7-2 and TRBJ1-5, is GAGVSQSPSNKVTEKGKDVELRCDPISGHTALYWYRQSLGQGLEFLIYFQGNSAPDKSGLPSDRFSAERTGGSVSTLTIQRTQQEDSAVYLCASSLAGGGEGQPQHFGDGTRLSIL.

J is TRBJ2-3 and V is TRBV27, with a weak D call TRBD1 (6 bases). The V end lost 5 bases, the J end lost 1 base, and 10 bases lay between the germline ends. Germline assignment: CDR1 MNHEY and CDR2 SMNVEV (reference sequence). This CDR3 has 14 amino acids. The CDR3 DNA is TGTGCCAGCAGTATAAGGACAGGCACAGATACGCAGTATTTT. Residues: CASSIRTGTDTQYF.